What follows are 17 T cell receptor beta chains derived from one specimen sequenced in a study of response to subunit inactivated influenza vaccine. One entry per CDR3 protein, called by TCRdb with MiXCR from the RT-PCR reads. The table has over 400,000 distinct CDR3 sequences, 13% seen once. Sequencing used PBMCs from blood, obtained roughly 46 days after vaccination. These receptors were taken from a man aged 45 to 65 who received an inactivated influenza vaccine.

The rearrangement uses TRBV12-3 or TRBV12-4 and TRBJ2-1, with 15 positions matching TRBD2. Trimming removed 6 bases from V and 9 bases from J; junction bases left unmatched: 6. The CDR3 contains 15 residues. CDR3 loop: CASRRTSGGAGEQFF. As DNA, the CDR3 is TGTGCCAGCAGACGGACTAGCGGGGGGGCCGGTGAGCAGTTCTTC.

This chain uses TRBV12-3 or TRBV12-4 with TRBJ2-4; D not resolved. The CDR3 has 12 amino acids. V lost 5 bases to trimming and J lost 9 bases, with 11 bases between them. The chain's CDR3 is CASSLGRGIQYF. The CDR3 nucleotides read TGTGCCAGCAGTCTTGGCAGAGGCATTCAGTACTTC.

The chain employs TRBV24-1 and TRBJ1-2; TRBD1 is a possible D gene (5 bases). CDR3 size: 13 residues. From germline, CDR1 is KGHDR and CDR2 SFDVKD. Trimming pared 1 base from V and 6 bases from J, leaving 8 bases between. The CDR3 DNA follows: TGTGCCACCAGTGATTTTCGGGGGGATGGCTACACCTTC. Its protein is CATSDFRGDGYTF.

Many counts were recorded for this clonotype. This sequence joins TRBV6-5 and TRBJ2-3; D gene unclear. The germline V gene has CDR1 MNHEY and CDR2 SVGAGI. The ends were cut back, 6 bases at V and 2 bases at J, with 3 bases in the middle. The CDR3 runs 11 residues. CDR3 DNA sequence: TGTGCCAGCAGGCACACAGATACGCAGTATTTT. Residues: CASRHTDTQYF.

This chain joins TRBV20-1 and TRBJ2-1; D is unresolved. This CDR3 has 16 residues. The germline CDR1 and CDR2 sequences are DFQATT and SNEGSKA (reference sequence). V lost 5 bases and J 0 bases, leaving 17 bases between the germline ends. CDR3 loop: CSAHPRAQSSYNEQFF. DNA for the CDR3: TGCAGTGCTCACCCTCGGGCCCAAAGCTCCTACAATGAGCAGTTCTTC.

This chain joins TRBV11-1 and TRBJ2-1, with D perhaps TRBD2 (6 bases). This CDR3 has 18 amino acids. V gave up 4 bases and J gave up 7 bases, with 26 bases separating them. Germline CDR1 SGHAT, CDR2 FQDESV (reference sequence). The CDR3 region is CASSSGTCGTPRGNEQFF. The CDR3 DNA reads as TGTGCCAGCAGCTCCGGGACTTGCGGGACTCCCCGGGGGAATGAGCAGTTCTTC.

The chain is built from TRBV25-1 and TRBJ2-1; possibly TRBD2 for D (6 bases). The CDR3 contains 17 residues. CDR1 is MGHDK, CDR2 SYGVNS, per germline. With 4 bases removed from V and 0 bases from J, the gap between germline ends came to 16 bases. CDR3 nucleotides: TGTGCCAGCAGTGGATGGGACTTCCCGAGCTCCTACAATGAGCAGTTCTTC. Its protein product is CASSGWDFPSSYNEQFF. Full variable domain (remainder filled in from reference TRBV25-1 and TRBJ2-1): EADIYQTPRYLVIGTGKKITLECSQTMGHDKMYWYQQDPGMELHLIHYSYGVNSTEKGDLSSESTVSRIRTEHFPLTLESARPSHTSQYLCASSGWDFPSSYNEQFFGPGTRLTVL.

This clonotype came up many times. V is TRBV29-1 and J is TRBJ2-1; maybe TRBD1 (6 bases). The V end was cut by 4 bases, the J end by 9 bases, with 16 bases between. Germline loops: CDR1 SQVTM, CDR2 ANQGSEA. There are 13 residues in the CDR3. CDR3 sequence (DNA): TGCAGCGTTGGGGCAGGGGATCGCGGTGAGCAGTTCTTC. It encodes CSVGAGDRGEQFF.

In this sample, this clonotype turned up many times. The rearrangement links TRBV19 to TRBJ2-5; D call uncertain. V was cut by 4 bases and J by 2 bases, with 2 bases left in between. The CDR3 extends over 11 amino acids. Germline V lookup: CDR1 LNHDA, CDR2 SQIVND (reference sequence). In nucleotides, the CDR3 is TGTGCCAGTAGTACGCAAGAGACCCAGTACTTC. Translating gives CASSTQETQYF.

As regards this clonotype: Possible read error: a much larger clone is one base away. The gene calls are TRBV12-3 or TRBV12-4 and TRBJ2-3; D assignment may be TRBD1 or TRBD2 (5 bases each). The ends were cut back, 10 bases at V and 7 bases at J, with 12 bases in the middle. The CDR3 totals 11 residues. CDR3 sequence: CANSQGHTQYF. The CDR3 DNA reads TGTGCCAACAGCCAGGGACATACGCAGTATTTT.

A note on this clonotype: This clone may be a read error of a much larger clone one base away. CDR3 protein: CARRGGTGGLKQYF. The CDR3 DNA sequence: TGTGCCCGGAGGGGCGGGACAGGGGGCTTGAAGCAGTACTTC. This chain connects TRBV30 to TRBJ2-7; 12 nucleotides agree with TRBD1. Germline loops: CDR1 GTSNPN, CDR2 SVGIG (reference sequence). The CDR3 runs to 14 residues.

This clonotype has more than one count but fewer than ten. The chain uses TRBV20-1 and TRBJ2-5; 9 nucleotides match TRBD2. The CDR3 loop spans 13 amino acids. The junction had 5 bases not matched to a gene; V was cut back by 5 bases and J by 4 bases. CDR1 is DFQATT and CDR2 is SNEGSKA in the germline V gene (reference sequence). CDR3 DNA sequence: TGCAGTGCTCGACATAGCGGGAGAGAGACCCAGTACTTC. It translates to CSARHSGRETQYF.

The rearrangement links TRBV6-1 to TRBJ2-2; perhaps D is TRBD1 or TRBD2 (5 bases each). The CDR3 covers 14 residues. Germline V gives CDR1 MNHNS, CDR2 SASEGT. V was shortened by 5 bases and J by 4 bases, with 11 bases between the two germline ends. CDR3 DNA sequence: TGTGCCAGCAGTCCCCAGGGACCCACCGGGGAGCTGTTTTTT. It is translated as CASSPQGPTGELFF.

The table lists this clonotype with a few counts. CDR3 residues: CASSGRFNEQFF. CDR3 nucleotides: TGTGCCAGCAGTGGGCGATTCAATGAGCAGTTCTTC. The chain combines TRBV25-1 with TRBJ2-1; no reliable D call. Germline CDR1 MGHDK, CDR2 SYGVNS. The CDR3 spans 12 residues. Deletions cut 4 bases from V and 6 bases from J, with 7 bases between.

There are a few counts of this clonotype. This chain uses TRBV7-2 with TRBJ2-5; no firm D call. Germline V gene lookup returns CDR1 SGHTA and CDR2 FQGNSA. Trimming removed 4 bases at V and 4 bases at J, with 13 bases between. This CDR3 comprises 14 residues. CDR3 in amino acids: CASSYGRPSETQYF. The DNA for the CDR3 is TGTGCCAGCAGCTACGGGCGACCGTCAGAGACCCAGTACTTC.

This clonotype was counted between two and nine times. This rearrangement joins TRBV12-3 or TRBV12-4 to TRBJ2-7, with a possible D match to TRBD1 (6 bases). The CDR3 covers 12 residues. V was pared by 7 bases and J by 3 bases, with 10 bases between. This CDR3 reads CASNQGYYEQYF. CDR3 bases: TGTGCCAGCAACCAGGGGTACTACGAGCAGTACTTC.

The V and J genes are TRBV20-1 and TRBJ2-5, with 8 bases fitting TRBD2. Germline V gene sequence: CDR1 DFQATT, CDR2 SNEGSKA (reference sequence). This CDR3 region has 14 residues. J was trimmed by 0 bases and V by 6 bases; bases with no gene match: 6. In DNA, the CDR3 is TGCAGTGCCCTGACTAGCGACAACCAAGAGACCCAGTACTTC. Translated: CSALTSDNQETQYF.